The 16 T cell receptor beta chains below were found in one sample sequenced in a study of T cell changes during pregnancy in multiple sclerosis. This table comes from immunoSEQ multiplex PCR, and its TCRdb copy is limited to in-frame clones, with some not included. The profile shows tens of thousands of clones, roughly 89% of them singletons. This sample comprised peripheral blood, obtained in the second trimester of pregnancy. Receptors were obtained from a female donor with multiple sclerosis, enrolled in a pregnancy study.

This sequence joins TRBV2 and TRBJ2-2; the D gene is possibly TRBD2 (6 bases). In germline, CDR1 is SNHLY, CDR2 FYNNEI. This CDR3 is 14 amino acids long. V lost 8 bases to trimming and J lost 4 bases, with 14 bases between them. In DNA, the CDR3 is TGTGCCAGCGGCGATATAGCGGTCACCGGGGAGCTGTTTTTT. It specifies CASGDIAVTGELFF.

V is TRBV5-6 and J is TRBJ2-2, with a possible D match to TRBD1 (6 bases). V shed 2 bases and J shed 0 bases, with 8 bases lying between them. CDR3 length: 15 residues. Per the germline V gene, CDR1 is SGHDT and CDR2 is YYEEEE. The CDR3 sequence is CASSFAGANTGELFF. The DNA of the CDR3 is TGTGCCAGCAGCTTTGCAGGGGCGAACACCGGGGAGCTGTTTTTT.

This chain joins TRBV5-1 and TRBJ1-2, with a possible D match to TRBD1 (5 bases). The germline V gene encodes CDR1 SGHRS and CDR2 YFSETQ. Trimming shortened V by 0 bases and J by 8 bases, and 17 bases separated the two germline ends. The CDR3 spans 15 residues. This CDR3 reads CASSLDDARAGGYTF. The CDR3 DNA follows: TGCGCCAGCAGCTTGGACGACGCCAGGGCTGGAGGCTACACCTTC.

The CDR3, as DNA: TGTGCCAGCAGTCCCGGTACAGGGGGCCCGAATGAGCAGTTCTTC. Its protein is CASSPGTGGPNEQFF. The rearrangement uses TRBV27 and TRBJ2-1; 9 bases match TRBD1. CDR1 MNHEY and CDR2 SMNVEV come from the germline V gene (reference sequence). V lost 5 bases to trimming and J lost 7 bases; unmatched junction nucleotides: 9. The CDR3 length is 15 residues.

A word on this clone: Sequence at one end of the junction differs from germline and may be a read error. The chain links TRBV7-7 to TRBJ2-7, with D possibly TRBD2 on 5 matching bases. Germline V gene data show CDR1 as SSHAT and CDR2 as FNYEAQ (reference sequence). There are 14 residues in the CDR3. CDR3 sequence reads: CASSPLEAGHEQYF. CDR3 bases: TGTGCTAGCAGCCCGCTGGAGGCAGGTCACGAGCAGTACTTC.

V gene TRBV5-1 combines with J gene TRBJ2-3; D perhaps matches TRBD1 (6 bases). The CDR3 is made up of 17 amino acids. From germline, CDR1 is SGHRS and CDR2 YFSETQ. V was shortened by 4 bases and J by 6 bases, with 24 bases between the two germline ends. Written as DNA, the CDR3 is TGCGCCAGCAGCCCGAGTCCGGGACATCGATCCGTCGATACGCAGTATTTT. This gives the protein CASSPSPGHRSVDTQYF.

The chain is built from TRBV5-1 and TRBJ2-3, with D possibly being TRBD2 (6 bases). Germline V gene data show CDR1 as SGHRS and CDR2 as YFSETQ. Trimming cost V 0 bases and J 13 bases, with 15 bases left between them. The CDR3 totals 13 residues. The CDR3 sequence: CASSLVLPEGKYF. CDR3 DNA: TGCGCCAGCAGCTTGGTTCTCCCGGAGGGGAAGTATTTT.

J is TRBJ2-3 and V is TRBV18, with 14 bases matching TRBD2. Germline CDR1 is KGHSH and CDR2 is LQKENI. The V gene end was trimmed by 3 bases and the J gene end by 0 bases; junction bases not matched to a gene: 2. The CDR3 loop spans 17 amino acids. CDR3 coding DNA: TGTGCCAGCTCACCGGGGACTAGCGGGGGAAGCACAGATACGCAGTATTTT. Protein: CASSPGTSGGSTDTQYF.

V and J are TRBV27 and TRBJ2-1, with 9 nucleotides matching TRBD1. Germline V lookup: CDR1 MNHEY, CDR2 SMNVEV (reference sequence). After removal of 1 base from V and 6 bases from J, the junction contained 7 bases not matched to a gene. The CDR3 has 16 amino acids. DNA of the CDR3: TGTGCCAGCAGTTTATTCATTGTGACAGGGGGCAATGAGCAGTTCTTC. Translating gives CASSLFIVTGGNEQFF.

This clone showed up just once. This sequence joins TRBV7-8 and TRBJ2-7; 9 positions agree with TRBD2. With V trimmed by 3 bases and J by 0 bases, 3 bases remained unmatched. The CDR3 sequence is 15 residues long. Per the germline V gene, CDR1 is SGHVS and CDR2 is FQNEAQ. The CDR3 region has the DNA TGTGCCAGCAGCTTTGGACTAGCGCCCTCCTACGAGCAGTACTTC. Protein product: CASSFGLAPSYEQYF.

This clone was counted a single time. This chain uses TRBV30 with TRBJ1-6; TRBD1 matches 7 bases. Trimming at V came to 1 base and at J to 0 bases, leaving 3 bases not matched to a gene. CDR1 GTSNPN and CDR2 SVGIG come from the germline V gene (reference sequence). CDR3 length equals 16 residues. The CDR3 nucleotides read TGTGCCTGGAGTGGGGCAGGGGGCTCCTATAATTCACCCCTCCACTTT. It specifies CAWSGAGGSYNSPLHF.

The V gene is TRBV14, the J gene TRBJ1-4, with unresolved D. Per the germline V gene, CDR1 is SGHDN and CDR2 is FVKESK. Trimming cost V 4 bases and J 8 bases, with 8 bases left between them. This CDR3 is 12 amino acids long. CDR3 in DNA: TGTGCCAGCAGCCTCACACGCGAAAAACTGTTTTTT. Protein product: CASSLTREKLFF. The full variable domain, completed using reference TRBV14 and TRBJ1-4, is EAGVTQFPSHSVIEKGQTVTLRCDPISGHDNLYWYRRVMGKEIKFLLHFVKESKQDESGMPNNRFLAERTGGTYSTLKVQPAELEDSGVYFCASSLTREKLFFGSGTQLSVL.

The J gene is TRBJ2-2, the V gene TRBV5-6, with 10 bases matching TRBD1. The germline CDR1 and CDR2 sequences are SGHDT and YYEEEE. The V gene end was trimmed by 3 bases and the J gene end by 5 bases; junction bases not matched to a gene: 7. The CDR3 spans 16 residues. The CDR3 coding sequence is TGTGCCAGCAGCTCACCGGGACAGGGGAGGACCGGGGAGCTGTTTTTT. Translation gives CASSSPGQGRTGELFF.

The CDR3 reads CASSQEGTGKSHHGYTF. The DNA of the CDR3 is TGTGCCAGCAGCCAAGAAGGTACCGGGAAATCACATCATGGCTACACCTTC. V and J are TRBV4-2 and TRBJ1-2; D is undetermined. Deletions cut 0 bases from V and 6 bases from J, with 20 bases between. Germline CDR1 and CDR2: LGHNA and YNFKEQ. The CDR3 is made up of 17 amino acids.

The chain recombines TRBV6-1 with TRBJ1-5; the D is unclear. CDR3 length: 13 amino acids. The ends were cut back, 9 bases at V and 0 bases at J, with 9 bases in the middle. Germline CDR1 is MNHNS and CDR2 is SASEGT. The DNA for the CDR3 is TGTGCCAGTCGGGAGTTTAGCAATCAGCCCCAGCATTTT. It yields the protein CASREFSNQPQHF.

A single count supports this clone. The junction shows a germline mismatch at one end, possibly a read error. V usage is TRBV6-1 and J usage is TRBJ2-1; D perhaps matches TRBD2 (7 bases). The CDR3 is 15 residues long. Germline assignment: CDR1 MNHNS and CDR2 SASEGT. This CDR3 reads CASSEGGGSYNEQFF. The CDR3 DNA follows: TGTGCCAGCAGCGAAGGGGGGGGCTCCTACAATGAGCAGTTCTTC.